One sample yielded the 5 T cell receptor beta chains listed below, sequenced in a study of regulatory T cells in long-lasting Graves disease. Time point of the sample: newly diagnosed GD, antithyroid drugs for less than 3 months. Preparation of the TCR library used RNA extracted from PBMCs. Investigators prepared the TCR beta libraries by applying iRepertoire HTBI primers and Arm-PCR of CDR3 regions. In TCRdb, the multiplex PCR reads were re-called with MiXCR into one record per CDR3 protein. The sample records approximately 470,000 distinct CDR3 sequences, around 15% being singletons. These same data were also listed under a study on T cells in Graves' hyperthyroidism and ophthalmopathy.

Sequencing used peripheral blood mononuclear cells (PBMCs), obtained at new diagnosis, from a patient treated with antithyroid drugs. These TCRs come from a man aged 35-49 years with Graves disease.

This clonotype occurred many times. The CDR3 sequence: CASSTGTQAYNEQFF. The CDR3 bases are TGTGCCAGCAGCACCGGGACACAGGCCTACAATGAGCAGTTCTTC. The chain couples TRBV5-6 to TRBJ2-1, with D maybe TRBD1 (6 bases). The germline V and J ends were trimmed by 4 bases and 2 bases, with 13 bases remaining between them. This CDR3 is 15 amino acids long. Germline V gene lookup returns CDR1 SGHDT and CDR2 YYEEEE.

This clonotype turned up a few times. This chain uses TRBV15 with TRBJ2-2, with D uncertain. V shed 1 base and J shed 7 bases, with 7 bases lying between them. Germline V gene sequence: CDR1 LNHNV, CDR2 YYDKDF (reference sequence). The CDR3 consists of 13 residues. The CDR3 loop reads CATSRVGFGELFF. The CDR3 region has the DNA TGTGCCACCAGCAGAGTAGGTTTCGGGGAGCTGTTTTTT.

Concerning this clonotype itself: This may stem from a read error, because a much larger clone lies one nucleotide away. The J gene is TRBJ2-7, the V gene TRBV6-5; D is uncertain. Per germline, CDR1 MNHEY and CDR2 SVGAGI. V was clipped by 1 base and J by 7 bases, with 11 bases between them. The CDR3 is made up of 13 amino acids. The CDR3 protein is CASSYYGGNEQYF. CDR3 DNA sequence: TGTGCCAGCAGTTACTATGGCGGCAATGAGCAGTACTTC.

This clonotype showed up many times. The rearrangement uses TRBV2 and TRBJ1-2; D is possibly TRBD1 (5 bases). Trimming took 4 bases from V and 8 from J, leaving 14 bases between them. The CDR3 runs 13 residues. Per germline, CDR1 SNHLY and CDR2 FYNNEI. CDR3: CASSVFEGTGYTF. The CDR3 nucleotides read TGTGCCAGCAGTGTTTTTGAGGGGACGGGCTACACCTTC.

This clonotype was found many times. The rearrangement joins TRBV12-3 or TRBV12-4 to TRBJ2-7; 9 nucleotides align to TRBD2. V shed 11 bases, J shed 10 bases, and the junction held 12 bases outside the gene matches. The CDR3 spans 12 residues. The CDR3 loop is CADKAPSGIQYF. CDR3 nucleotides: TGTGCCGACAAAGCCCCTAGCGGGATCCAGTACTTC.